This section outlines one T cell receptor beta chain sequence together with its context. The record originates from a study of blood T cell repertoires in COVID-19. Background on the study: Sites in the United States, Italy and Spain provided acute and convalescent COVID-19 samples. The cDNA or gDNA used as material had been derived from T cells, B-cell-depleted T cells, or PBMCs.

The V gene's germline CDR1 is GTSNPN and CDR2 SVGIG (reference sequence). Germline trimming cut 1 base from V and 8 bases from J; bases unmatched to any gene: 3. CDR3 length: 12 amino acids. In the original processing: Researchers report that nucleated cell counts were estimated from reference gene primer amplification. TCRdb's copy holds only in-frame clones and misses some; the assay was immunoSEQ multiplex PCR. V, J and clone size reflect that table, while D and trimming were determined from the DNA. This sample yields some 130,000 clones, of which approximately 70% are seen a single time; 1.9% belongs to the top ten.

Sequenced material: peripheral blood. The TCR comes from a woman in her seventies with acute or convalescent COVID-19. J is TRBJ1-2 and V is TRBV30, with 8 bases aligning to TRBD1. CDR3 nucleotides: TGTGCCTGGAGTGAGACAGGGGACGGCTACACCTTC. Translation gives CAWSETGDGYTF.